These T cell receptor beta chains were read from a single sample in a study of T-cell reconstitution after alpha-beta-depleted transplantation in children. TCRdb ran MiXCR on the PCR reads and lists one entry per CDR3 protein. Counted here are a few hundred thousand distinct CDR3 sequences, approximately 9.9% occurring once; the ten biggest clones make up approximately 5%. This specimen consisted of PBMCs from the stem cell graft donor, obtained from the stem cell graft. Source of these receptors: a human donor who donated a stem cell graft to a child with SCID. CDR3s include the opening cysteine and the closing phenylalanine or tryptophan. Fields, in order: V gene, clone size, J gene, CDR3 protein. Size is stated as how often the clone was seen (once, few, many) or a class if it is expanded.

v_call: TRBV7-2
clone_size: many
j_call: TRBJ2-7
cdr3_aa: CASTLFARGQGSYEQYF

v_call: TRBV20-1
clone_size: few
j_call: TRBJ1-1
cdr3_aa: CSARGPGQGDTEAFF

v_call: TRBV25-1
clone_size: many
j_call: TRBJ1-2
cdr3_aa: CASSESGGQVRGYTF

v_call: TRBV5-6
clone_size: many
j_call: TRBJ2-3
cdr3_aa: CASSVTQGVRTDTQYF

v_call: TRBV7-9
clone_size: many
j_call: TRBJ1-6
cdr3_aa: CASSLAGQPSLHF

v_call: TRBV30
clone_size: few
j_call: TRBJ2-7
cdr3_aa: CAWSAPGTGYEQYF

v_call: TRBV6-1
clone_size: many
j_call: TRBJ2-2
cdr3_aa: CASRTPGLFGELFF

v_call: TRBV29-1
clone_size: many
j_call: TRBJ1-2
cdr3_aa: CSVVPWAGNYGYTF

v_call: TRBV20-1
clone_size: many
j_call: TRBJ1-5
cdr3_aa: CSAPTINQPQHF

v_call: TRBV3-1
clone_size: many
j_call: TRBJ1-2
cdr3_aa: CASSQGGGGGYGYTF

v_call: TRBV5-1
clone_size: few
j_call: TRBJ2-5
cdr3_aa: CASSLLIRQETQYF